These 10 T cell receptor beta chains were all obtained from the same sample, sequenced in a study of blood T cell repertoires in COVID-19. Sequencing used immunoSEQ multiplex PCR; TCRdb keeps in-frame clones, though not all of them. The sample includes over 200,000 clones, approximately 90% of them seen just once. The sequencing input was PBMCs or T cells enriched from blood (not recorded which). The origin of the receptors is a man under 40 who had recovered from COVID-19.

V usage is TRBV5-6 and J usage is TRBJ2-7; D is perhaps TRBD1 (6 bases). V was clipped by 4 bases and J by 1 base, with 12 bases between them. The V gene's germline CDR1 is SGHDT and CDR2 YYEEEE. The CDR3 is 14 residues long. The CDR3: CASSGLQGSYEQYF. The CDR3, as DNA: TGTGCCAGCAGCGGATTGCAGGGGTCCTACGAGCAGTACTTC.

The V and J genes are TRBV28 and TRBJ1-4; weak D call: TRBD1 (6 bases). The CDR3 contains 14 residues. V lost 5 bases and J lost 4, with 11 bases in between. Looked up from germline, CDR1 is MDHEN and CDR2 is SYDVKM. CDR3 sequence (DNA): TGTGCCAGCAGTCACAGGGCCTATAATGAAAAACTGTTTTTT. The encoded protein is CASSHRAYNEKLFF.

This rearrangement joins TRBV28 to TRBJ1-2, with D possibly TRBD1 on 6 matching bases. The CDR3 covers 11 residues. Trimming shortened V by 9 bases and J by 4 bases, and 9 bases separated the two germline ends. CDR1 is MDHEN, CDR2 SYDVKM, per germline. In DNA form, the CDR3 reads TGTGCCAGTCAGGGGAGCTATGGCTACACCTTC. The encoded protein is CASQGSYGYTF.

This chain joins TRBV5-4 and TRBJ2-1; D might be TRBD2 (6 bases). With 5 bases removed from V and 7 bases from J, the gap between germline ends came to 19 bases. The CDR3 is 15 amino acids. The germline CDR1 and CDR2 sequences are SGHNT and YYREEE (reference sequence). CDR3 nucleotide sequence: TGTGCCAGCAGACCCTCTGGGGGGATTGGGAATGAGCAGTTCTTC. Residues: CASRPSGGIGNEQFF.

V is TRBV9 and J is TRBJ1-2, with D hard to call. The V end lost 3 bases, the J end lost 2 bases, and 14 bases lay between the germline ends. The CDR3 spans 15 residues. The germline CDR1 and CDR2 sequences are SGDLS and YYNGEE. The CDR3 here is CASSGMNTINYGYTF. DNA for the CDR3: TGTGCCAGCAGCGGCATGAACACGATAAACTATGGCTACACCTTC.

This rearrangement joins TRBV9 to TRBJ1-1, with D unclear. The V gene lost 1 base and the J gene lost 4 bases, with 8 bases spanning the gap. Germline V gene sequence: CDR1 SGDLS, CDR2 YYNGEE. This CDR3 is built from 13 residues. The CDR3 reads CASSVLSSTEAFF. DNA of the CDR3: TGTGCCAGCAGCGTACTAAGTAGCACTGAAGCTTTCTTT.

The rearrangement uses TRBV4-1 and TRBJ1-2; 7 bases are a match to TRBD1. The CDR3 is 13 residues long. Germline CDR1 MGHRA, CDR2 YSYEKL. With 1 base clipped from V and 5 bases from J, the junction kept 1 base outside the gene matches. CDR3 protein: CASSQAQGYGYTF. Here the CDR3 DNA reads TGCGCCAGCAGCCAAGCACAGGGGTATGGCTACACCTTC.

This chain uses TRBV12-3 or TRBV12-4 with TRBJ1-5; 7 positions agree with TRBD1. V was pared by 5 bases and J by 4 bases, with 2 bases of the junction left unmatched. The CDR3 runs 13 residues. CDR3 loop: CASSIQGNQPQHF. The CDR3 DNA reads TGTGCCAGCAGTATACAGGGGAATCAGCCCCAGCATTTT.

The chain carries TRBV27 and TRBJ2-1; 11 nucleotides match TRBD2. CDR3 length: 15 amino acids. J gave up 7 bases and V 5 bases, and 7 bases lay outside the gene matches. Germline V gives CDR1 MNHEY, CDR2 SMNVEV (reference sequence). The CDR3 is CASSPGLAGLNEQFF. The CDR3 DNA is TGTGCCAGCAGTCCCGGACTAGCGGGTCTTAATGAGCAGTTCTTC.

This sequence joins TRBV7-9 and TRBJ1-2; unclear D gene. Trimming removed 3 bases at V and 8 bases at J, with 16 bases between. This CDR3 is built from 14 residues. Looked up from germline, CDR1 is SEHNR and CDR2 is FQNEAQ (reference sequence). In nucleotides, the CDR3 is TGTGCCAGCAGCTTGGGGATACGAGGGTGGGGCTACACCTTC. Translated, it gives CASSLGIRGWGYTF. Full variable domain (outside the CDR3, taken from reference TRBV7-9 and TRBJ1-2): DTGVSQNPRHKITKRGQNVTFRCDPISEHNRLYWYRQTLGQGPEFLTYFQNEAQLEKSRLLSDRFSAERPKGSFSTLEIQRTEQGDSAMYLCASSLGIRGWGYTFGSGTRLTVV.